Shown below are 10 T cell receptor beta chains from a single sample sequenced in a study of CD8 T cells in ankylosing spondylitis listed by TCRdb under 2017. On the study overall, not on this receptor specifically: A TCR beta motif made up of several highly homologous amino acid variants appeared to be characteristic of blood from ankylosing spondylitis patients.

No cognate antigen is known for these TCRs. The receptor library was made with 5' RACE. Instrument on record: Illumina HiSeq 2500. TCRdb reworked the public reads: Q25 trimming with fastp, MiXCR clone assembly, productive beta chains retained. When rows share a CDR3 protein, they turn into one entry using the most common DNA and genes. The sample table records some 800,000 distinct CDR3 sequences; 10% to 15% of these occur just once. Roughly 0.51% of the sample is held by the ten biggest clonotypes. The material sequenced was blood, either unsorted or a sorted T cell fraction (not recorded which). These receptors came from a male donor with ankylosing spondylitis.

This clonotype was seen more than once but under ten times. The rearrangement joins TRBV20-1 to TRBJ2-3; D is unclear. CDR1 DFQATT and CDR2 SNEGSKA come from the germline V gene (reference sequence). V was shortened by 2 bases and J by 7 bases, with 10 bases between the two germline ends. This CDR3 is 12 amino acids long. CDR3 in amino acids: CSARSPPNTQYF. Here the CDR3 DNA reads TGCAGTGCTAGAAGTCCCCCGAATACGCAGTATTTT.

This clonotype was observed a few times. This chain uses TRBV10-3 with TRBJ2-7; weak D call: TRBD1 (7 bases). Trimming removed 3 bases from V and 6 bases from J, with 12 bases in between. Germline V gene sequence: CDR1 ENHRY, CDR2 SYGVKD. CDR3 length equals 13 residues. Written as DNA, the CDR3 is TGTGCCATCAGTGATGGGACAGCGGGCGAGCAGTACTTC. The encoded protein is CAISDGTAGEQYF.

This clonotype was picked up a small number of times. The V and J genes are TRBV12-2 and TRBJ1-5; the table calls TRBD1, which could not be checked here. TRBV12-2 represents a pseudogene. The CDR3 contains 16 residues. The CDR3 nucleotides read TGTGCAAGTCGCTTCCGAGGACACCCTAGCAATCAGCCCCAGCATTTT. Translated, it gives CASRFRGHPSNQPQHF.

This clonotype was counted ten times or more. The gene calls are TRBV12-3 or TRBV12-4 and TRBJ2-4, with D uncertain. The CDR3 is made up of 14 amino acids. V was clipped by 5 bases and J by 9 bases, with 17 bases between them. This CDR3 reads CASSTLDRLGIQYF. Here the CDR3 DNA reads TGTGCCAGCAGTACATTAGATCGCTTGGGCATTCAGTACTTC.

The chain uses TRBV25-1 and TRBJ1-1; no reliable D call. CDR1 and CDR2 from the germline V gene are MGHDK and SYGVNS. With 3 bases removed from V and 1 base from J, the gap between germline ends came to 9 bases. The CDR3 has 14 residues. CDR3 loop: CASSDPITNTEAFF. The CDR3 DNA reads TGTGCCAGCAGTGACCCTATTACGAACACTGAAGCTTTCTTT.

The rearrangement links TRBV5-6 to TRBJ2-1; a possible D gene is TRBD2 (7 bases). Germline loops: CDR1 SGHDT, CDR2 YYEEEE. V lost 4 bases, J lost 0 bases, and 20 bases lay in between. This CDR3 is built from 18 residues. The CDR3: CASSPRGLSSGSYNEQFF. The CDR3 DNA reads as TGTGCCAGCAGCCCCCGGGGGCTTTCTAGCGGCTCCTACAATGAGCAGTTCTTC.

The table lists this clonotype with a few counts. The rearrangement uses TRBV6-5 and TRBJ1-4, with D unclear. The CDR3 has 15 residues. Per germline, CDR1 MNHEY and CDR2 SVGAGI. The V and J ends lost 3 bases and 6 bases respectively, with 14 bases between them. The CDR3: CASSYSVGRDEKLFF. CDR3 in DNA: TGTGCCAGCAGTTATTCGGTCGGGCGTGATGAAAAACTGTTTTTT.

The sample holds many counts of this clonotype. V is TRBV5-1 and J is TRBJ2-7; a weak D match, TRBD2 (7 bases). V lost 4 bases to trimming and J lost 2 bases, with 16 bases between them. The length of the CDR3 is 15 residues. Per the germline V gene, CDR1 is SGHRS and CDR2 is YFSETQ. CDR3 region: CASSPSGTRPYEQYF. The CDR3 region has the DNA TGCGCCAGCAGCCCGAGCGGGACAAGGCCCTACGAGCAGTACTTC. Using reference TRBV5-1 and TRBJ2-7 for the parts outside the CDR3, the full variable domain is KAGVTQTPRYLIKTRGQQVTLSCSPISGHRSVSWYQQTPGQGLQFLFEYFSETQRNKGNFPGRFSGRQFSNSRSEMNVSTLELGDSALYLCASSPSGTRPYEQYFGPGTRLTVT.

This clonotype has ten or more counts. The chain employs TRBV29-1 and TRBJ2-7; D is unresolved. Germline V gene data show CDR1 as SQVTM and CDR2 as ANQGSEA. The CDR3 totals 11 residues. Trimming cost V 7 bases and J 6 bases, with 13 bases left between them. DNA of the CDR3: TGCAGCGCCAGCGCCCGGAGCGAGCAGTACTTC. Encoded protein: CSASARSEQYF.

J is TRBJ2-2 and V is TRBV20-1; D is possibly TRBD1 or TRBD2 (6 bases each). This CDR3 is built from 17 residues. V lost 0 bases and J lost 4, with 18 bases in between. CDR1 DFQATT and CDR2 SNEGSKA come from the germline V gene (reference sequence). This CDR3 is CSARDWLARGGTGELFF. The CDR3 DNA sequence: TGCAGTGCTAGAGATTGGCTAGCGAGAGGGGGCACCGGGGAGCTGTTTTTT.